This T cell receptor beta chain was retrieved from a study of shared clonotypes between healthy human individuals. The donors were all Caucasian adults (living in Nashville, Tennessee). Repertoires were generated with immunoSEQ multiplex PCR, while TCRdb's copy carries only in-frame clones and drops some. The sample carries millions of clones, approximately 94% recorded once. Study findings and constraints: Larger estimated richness was generally seen in naive subsets than in memory subsets. Though the depth was large, rarefaction showed that sorted-subset sequencing was incomplete.

Comments on this clone: No antigen is known for it.

Trimming took off 0 bases at V and 8 bases at J, with 4 bases between the two ends. The CDR3 sequence is 12 residues long. Germline V gene data show CDR1 as LGHNA and CDR2 as YSLEER. This TCR came from a man aged 18 to 29 in good health. The sample taken for sequencing was naive CD4+ T cells sorted from blood. Subset denoted: CD45RA+ positively selected. V gene TRBV4-3 combines with J gene TRBJ2-2, with unresolved D. The CDR3, as DNA: TGCGCCAGCAGCCAAGACGGGGGGGAGCTGTTTTTT. This encodes CASSQDGGELFF.